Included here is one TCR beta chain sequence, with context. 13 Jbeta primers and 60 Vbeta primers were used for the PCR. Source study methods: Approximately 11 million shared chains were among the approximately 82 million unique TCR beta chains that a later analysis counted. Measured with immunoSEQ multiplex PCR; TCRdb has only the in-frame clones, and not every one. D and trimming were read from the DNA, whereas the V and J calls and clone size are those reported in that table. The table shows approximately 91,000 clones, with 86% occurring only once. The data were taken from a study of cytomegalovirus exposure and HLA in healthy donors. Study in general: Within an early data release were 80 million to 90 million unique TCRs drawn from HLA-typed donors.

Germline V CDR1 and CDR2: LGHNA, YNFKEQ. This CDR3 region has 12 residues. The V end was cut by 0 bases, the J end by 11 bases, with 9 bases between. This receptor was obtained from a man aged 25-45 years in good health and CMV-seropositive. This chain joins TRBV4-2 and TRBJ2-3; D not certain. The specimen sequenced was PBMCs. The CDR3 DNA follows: TGTGCCAGCAGCCAAGATAGAGCCGGGCAGTATTTT. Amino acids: CASSQDRAGQYF.